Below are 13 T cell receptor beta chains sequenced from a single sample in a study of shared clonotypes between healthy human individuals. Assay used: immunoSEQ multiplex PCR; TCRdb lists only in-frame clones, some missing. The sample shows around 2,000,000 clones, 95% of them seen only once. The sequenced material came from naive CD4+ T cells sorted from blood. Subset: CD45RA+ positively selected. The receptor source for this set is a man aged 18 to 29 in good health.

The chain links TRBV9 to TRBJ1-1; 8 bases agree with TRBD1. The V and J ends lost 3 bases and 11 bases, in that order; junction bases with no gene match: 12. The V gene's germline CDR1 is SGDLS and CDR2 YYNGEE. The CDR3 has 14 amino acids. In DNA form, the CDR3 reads TGTGCCAGCAGCGCAACCGGGACAGGCCAGGCGGCTTTCTTT. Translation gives CASSATGTGQAAFF.

The CDR3 protein is CSVDSGTGNQETQYF. The CDR3 nucleotides read TGCAGCGTTGATTCCGGGACAGGGAACCAAGAGACCCAGTACTTC. This chain uses TRBV29-1 with TRBJ2-5, with 9 bases fitting TRBD1. The CDR3 runs to 15 residues. V trimming: 3 bases; J trimming: 0 bases; junction bases outside the gene matches: 5. Germline loops: CDR1 SQVTM, CDR2 ANQGSEA.

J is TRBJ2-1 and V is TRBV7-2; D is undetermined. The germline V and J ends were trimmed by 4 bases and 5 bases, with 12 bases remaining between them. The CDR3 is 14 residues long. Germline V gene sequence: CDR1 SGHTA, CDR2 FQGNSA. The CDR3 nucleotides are TGTGCCAGCAGCTCCGTTTCTGGCAACAATGAGCAGTTCTTC. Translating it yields CASSSVSGNNEQFF.

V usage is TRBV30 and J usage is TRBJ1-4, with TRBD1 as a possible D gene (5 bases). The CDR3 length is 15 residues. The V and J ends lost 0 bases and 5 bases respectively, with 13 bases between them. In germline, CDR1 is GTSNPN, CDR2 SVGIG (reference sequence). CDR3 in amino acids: CAWSVHKGINEKLFF. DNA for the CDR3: TGTGCCTGGAGTGTCCACAAGGGGATCAATGAAAAACTGTTTTTT.

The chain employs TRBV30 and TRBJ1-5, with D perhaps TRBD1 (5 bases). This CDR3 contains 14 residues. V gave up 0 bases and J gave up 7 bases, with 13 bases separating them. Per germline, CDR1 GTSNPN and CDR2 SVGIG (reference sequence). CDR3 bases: TGTGCCTGGAGTGTACTGGAAGGGGACCAGCCCCAGCATTTT. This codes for CAWSVLEGDQPQHF.

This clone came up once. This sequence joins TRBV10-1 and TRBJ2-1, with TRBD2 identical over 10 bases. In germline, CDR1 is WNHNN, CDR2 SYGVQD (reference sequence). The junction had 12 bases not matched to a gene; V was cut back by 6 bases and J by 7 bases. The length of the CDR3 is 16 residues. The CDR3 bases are TGCGCCAGCAGCCCTCTCTCTAGCGGGGGTCGTAATGAGCAGTTCTTC. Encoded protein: CASSPLSSGGRNEQFF.

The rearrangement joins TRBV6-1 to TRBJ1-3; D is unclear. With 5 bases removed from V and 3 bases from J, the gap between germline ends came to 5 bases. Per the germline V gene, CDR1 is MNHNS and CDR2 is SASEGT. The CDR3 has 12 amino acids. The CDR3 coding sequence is TGTGCCAGCAGTATATTTGGAAACACCATATATTTT. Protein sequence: CASSIFGNTIYF.

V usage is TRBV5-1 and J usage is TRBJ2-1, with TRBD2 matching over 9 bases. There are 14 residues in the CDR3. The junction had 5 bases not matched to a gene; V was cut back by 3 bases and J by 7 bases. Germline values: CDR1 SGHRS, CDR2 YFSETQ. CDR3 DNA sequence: TGCGCCAGCAGCTCTGGGACTAGCTGGAATGAGCAGTTCTTC. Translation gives CASSSGTSWNEQFF.

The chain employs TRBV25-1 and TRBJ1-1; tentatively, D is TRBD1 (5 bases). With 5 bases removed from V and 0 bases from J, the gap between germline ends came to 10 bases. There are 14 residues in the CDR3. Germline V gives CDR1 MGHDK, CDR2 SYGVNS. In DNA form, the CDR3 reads TGTGCCAGCAGTTGGGGCAACTTGAACACTGAAGCTTTCTTT. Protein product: CASSWGNLNTEAFF.

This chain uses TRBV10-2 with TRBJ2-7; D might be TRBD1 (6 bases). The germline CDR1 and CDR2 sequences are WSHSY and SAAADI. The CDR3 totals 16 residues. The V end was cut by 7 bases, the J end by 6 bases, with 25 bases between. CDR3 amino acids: CASMTSQGLHVFEQYF. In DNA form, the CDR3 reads TGCGCCAGCATGACCTCACAGGGTCTTCACGTCTTCGAGCAGTACTTC.

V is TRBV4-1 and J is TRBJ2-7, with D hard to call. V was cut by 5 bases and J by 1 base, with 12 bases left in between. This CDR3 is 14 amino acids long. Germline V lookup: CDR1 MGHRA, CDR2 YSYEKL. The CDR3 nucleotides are TGCGCCAGCAGCAGGGCGGAAGGGTCCTACGAGCAGTACTTC. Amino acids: CASSRAEGSYEQYF.

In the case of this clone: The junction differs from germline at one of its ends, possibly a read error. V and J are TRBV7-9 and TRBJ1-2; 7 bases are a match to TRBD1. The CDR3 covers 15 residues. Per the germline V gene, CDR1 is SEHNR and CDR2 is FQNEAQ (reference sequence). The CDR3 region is CATSSSDQGGYGYTF. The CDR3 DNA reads TGTGCCACCAGCAGCTCAGACCAGGGGGGCTATGGCTACACCTTC.

The CDR3 spells CASSSRDLGRNTIYF. The CDR3 DNA reads TGTGCCAGCAGTTCCCGGGACCTCGGGCGAAACACCATATATTTT. V and J are TRBV6-5 and TRBJ1-3; weak D call: TRBD1 (5 bases). This CDR3 has 15 amino acids. Germline V gives CDR1 MNHEY, CDR2 SVGAGI. Trimming cost V 4 bases and J 5 bases, with 15 bases left between them.